One and the same sample provided the 21 T cell receptor beta chains below, sequenced in a study of blood T cells in healthy people across ages. It was with a sample-barcoded 5' primer and a J-beta primer mix that a second PCR of about 6 to 12 cycles was run. TCRdb independently ran MiXCR on the 5' RACE reads; one entry per CDR3 protein. Among 780,000 or so distinct CDR3 sequences listed, 53% were seen once. The specimen was blood. The receptor source for this set is an older man in good health.

V is TRBV10-2 and J is TRBJ2-2; 12 nucleotides agree with TRBD2. Germline V gene lookup returns CDR1 WSHSY and CDR2 SAAADI. The CDR3 runs 18 residues. J lost 4 bases, V lost 3 bases, and 9 bases had no gene match. CDR3 sequence (DNA): TGCGCCAGCAGTGAAGCTAGCGGGAGGGGGCGTGGCACCGGGGAGCTGTTTTTT. The encoded protein is CASSEASGRGRGTGELFF.

V is TRBV10-3 and J is TRBJ2-7, with D perhaps matching TRBD1 (6 bases). Trimming cost V 10 bases and J 6 bases, with 19 bases left between them. Germline V gives CDR1 ENHRY, CDR2 SYGVKD. This CDR3 spans 13 amino acids. The CDR3, as DNA: TGTGCCACAAAGGGGGTAGGCCGAGGCGAGCAGTACTTC. Its translation is CATKGVGRGEQYF.

The chain is built from TRBV29-1 and TRBJ2-1; TRBD1 matches 8 bases. The V segment lost 7 bases and the J segment 6 bases; nucleotides outside the gene matches: 11. The CDR3 loop spans 14 amino acids. Germline CDR1 reads SQVTM; CDR2 reads ANQGSEA. CDR3 region: CSAEGQGAVNEQFF. CDR3 nucleotide sequence: TGCAGCGCCGAGGGCCAGGGGGCAGTCAATGAGCAGTTCTTC.

This rearrangement joins TRBV20-1 to TRBJ1-5; possibly TRBD1 for D (5 bases). The CDR3 sequence is 14 residues long. V was clipped by 3 bases and J by 2 bases, with 11 bases between them. Germline lookup yields CDR1 DFQATT and CDR2 SNEGSKA (reference sequence). The chain's CDR3 is CSARPGGGNQPQHF. In nucleotides, the CDR3 is TGCAGTGCTAGGCCCGGGGGAGGCAATCAGCCCCAGCATTTT.

Remarks on this clonotype: One end of the junction does not line up with germline, which may come from a read error. The chain recombines TRBV29-1 with TRBJ2-2; 10 positions agree with TRBD2. The CDR3 sequence is 14 residues long. In germline, CDR1 is SQVTM, CDR2 ANQGSEA. The CDR3 loop reads CGVRTSGNTGELFF. Here the CDR3 DNA reads TGCGGCGTGAGGACTAGCGGGAACACCGGGGAGCTGTTTTTT.

This rearrangement joins TRBV5-1 to TRBJ2-7; D is possibly TRBD1 (5 bases). Per the germline V gene, CDR1 is SGHRS and CDR2 is YFSETQ. Deletions cut 3 bases from V and 2 bases from J, with 9 bases between. The CDR3 contains 13 residues. The CDR3 protein is CASSWKQAYEQYF. In DNA form, the CDR3 reads TGCGCCAGCAGCTGGAAACAGGCCTACGAGCAGTACTTC.

This clonotype was counted between two and nine times. The chain carries TRBV12-3 or TRBV12-4 and TRBJ2-4; 8 bases fit TRBD2. Trimming at V came to 5 bases and at J to 3 bases, leaving 6 bases not matched to a gene. This CDR3 contains 15 residues. Here the CDR3 DNA reads TGTGCCAGCAGTACCCGGGAGGGGGTCAAAAACATTCAGTACTTC. It specifies CASSTREGVKNIQYF.

This sequence joins TRBV7-8 and TRBJ1-1, with a tentative D call TRBD1 (5 bases). The CDR3 is made up of 16 amino acids. The germline gives CDR1 SGHVS, CDR2 FQNEAQ. Trimming took off 4 bases at V and 1 base at J, with 16 bases between the two ends. This chain's CDR3 is CASSSREGTTNTEAFF. Here the CDR3 DNA reads TGTGCCAGCAGCTCCCGCGAGGGGACTACGAACACTGAAGCTTTCTTT.

The chain carries TRBV7-2 and TRBJ2-7; D remains ambiguous. The V gene lost 5 bases and the J gene lost 3 bases, with 8 bases spanning the gap. Germline V lookup: CDR1 SGHTA, CDR2 FQGNSA. The CDR3 consists of 12 residues. The CDR3 sequence is CASSLPFYEQYF. The CDR3 bases are TGTGCCAGCAGCCTCCCTTTCTACGAGCAGTACTTC.

The chain has TRBV20-1 and TRBJ1-1; the D is unclear. CDR1 and CDR2 (germline): DFQATT, SNEGSKA (reference sequence). The CDR3 is 15 amino acids. Trimming pared 0 bases from V and 0 bases from J, leaving 11 bases between. CDR3 in DNA: TGCAGTGCTAGAGATGGTGCCCTGGTGAACACTGAAGCTTTCTTT. As protein: CSARDGALVNTEAFF.

This chain links TRBV19 with TRBJ2-7, with 8 bases fitting TRBD1. J lost 2 bases, V lost 2 bases, and 8 bases had no gene match. The length of the CDR3 is 16 residues. CDR1 and CDR2 (germline): LNHDA, SQIVND (reference sequence). CDR3 in amino acids: CASSIIGTGDPYEQYF. CDR3 coding DNA: TGTGCCAGTAGTATAATCGGGACAGGCGACCCCTACGAGCAGTACTTC.

This clonotype was recorded a few times. V gene TRBV5-1 combines with J gene TRBJ2-4; D is unclear. Trimming stripped 1 base from V and 2 bases from J, with 4 bases between. Germline loops: CDR1 SGHRS, CDR2 YFSETQ. The CDR3 length is 13 residues. CDR3 DNA sequence: TGCGCCAGCAGCTTGACCTCCAAAAACATTCAGTACTTC. This gives the protein CASSLTSKNIQYF.

In DNA form, the CDR3 reads TGCAGTGCTAGTCCCTTGGGACAGGATCACTATGGCTACACCTTC. This codes for CSASPLGQDHYGYTF. This sequence joins TRBV20-1 and TRBJ1-2; 8 bases fit TRBD1. The J segment lost 3 bases and the V segment lost 3 bases, leaving 9 bases of the junction unmatched. Germline V lookup: CDR1 DFQATT, CDR2 SNEGSKA (reference sequence). The CDR3 has 15 amino acids.

The gene calls are TRBV25-1 and TRBJ1-4; D remains unclear. V lost 2 bases to trimming and J lost 8 bases, with 15 bases between them. From germline, CDR1 is MGHDK and CDR2 SYGVNS. This CDR3 has 15 residues. CDR3 in amino acids: CASSEQRLGWEKLFF. Here the CDR3 DNA reads TGTGCCAGCAGTGAACAACGGCTTGGGTGGGAAAAACTGTTTTTT.

The chain carries TRBV24-1 and TRBJ1-4; D unclear. This CDR3 is built from 14 residues. The germline CDR1 and CDR2 sequences are KGHDR and SFDVKD. Trimming removed 3 bases at V and 10 bases at J, with 14 bases between. Here the CDR3 DNA reads TGTGCCACCAGTGATGTCAGAGGGCCCGGAAAACTGTTTTTT. Translated, it gives CATSDVRGPGKLFF.

This clonotype has just a few counts. The rearrangement joins TRBV20-1 to TRBJ1-4; D perhaps matches TRBD1 (5 bases). Germline CDR1 is DFQATT and CDR2 is SNEGSKA (reference sequence). The CDR3 runs 15 residues. Trimming removed 4 bases from V and 2 bases from J, with 14 bases in between. For the CDR3, the DNA is TGCAGTGCTAACCCACTGGGGGACACTAATGAAAAACTGTTTTTT. As protein: CSANPLGDTNEKLFF.

The chain links TRBV27 to TRBJ2-3; TRBD2 matches at 8 bases. Per germline, CDR1 MNHEY and CDR2 SMNVEV (reference sequence). The CDR3 covers 18 residues. The V segment lost 5 bases and the J segment 3 bases; nucleotides outside the gene matches: 16. This CDR3 is CASSNPPGGSGVTDTQYF. The CDR3 bases are TGTGCCAGCAGTAATCCCCCCGGAGGTAGCGGGGTAACAGATACGCAGTATTTT.

The CDR3 is CASSPRVTGETQYF. DNA of the CDR3: TGTGCCAGCAGTCCCAGGGTAACGGGAGAGACCCAGTACTTC. The V gene is TRBV6-1, the J gene TRBJ2-5, with D tentatively TRBD1 (5 bases). Trimming removed 5 bases from V and 4 bases from J, with 14 bases in between. Germline CDR1 reads MNHNS; CDR2 reads SASEGT. This CDR3 spans 14 amino acids.

The chain joins TRBV5-1 to TRBJ2-1, with 8 positions matching TRBD1. Germline-derived CDR1 and CDR2 are SGHRS and YFSETQ. CDR3 size: 16 residues. V gave up 0 bases and J gave up 8 bases; unmatched junction bases: 10. CDR3 sequence: CASSLEGRGLFDEQFF. CDR3 bases: TGCGCCAGCAGCTTGGAGGGCAGGGGGCTTTTCGATGAGCAGTTCTTC.

Notes on this clonotype: One junction end does not reproduce the germline sequence, and a read error may be involved. V is TRBV6-6 and J is TRBJ2-3; TRBD1 agrees at 12 bases. This CDR3 spans 13 amino acids. CDR1 is MNHNY, CDR2 SVGAGI, per germline (reference sequence). As DNA, the CDR3 is TGTGCCAGCGGGACAGGGGGCACAGGTACGCAGTATTTT. Encoded protein: CASGTGGTGTQYF.

This chain uses TRBV7-2 with TRBJ2-7; D assignment may be TRBD1 or TRBD2 (5 bases each). The V end lost 5 bases, the J end lost 5 bases, and 28 bases lay between the germline ends. This CDR3 contains 18 residues. CDR1 is SGHTA and CDR2 is FQGNSA in the germline V gene. Here the CDR3 reads CASSVSHRGQLGSHEQYF. As DNA, the CDR3 is TGTGCCAGCAGCGTAAGTCACCGGGGCCAGCTCGGTTCCCACGAGCAGTACTTC.